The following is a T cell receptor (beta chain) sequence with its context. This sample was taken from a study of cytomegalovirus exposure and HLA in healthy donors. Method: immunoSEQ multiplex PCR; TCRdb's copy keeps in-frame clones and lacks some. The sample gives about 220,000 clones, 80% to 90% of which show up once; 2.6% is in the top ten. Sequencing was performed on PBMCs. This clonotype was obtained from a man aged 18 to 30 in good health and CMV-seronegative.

CDR3 residues: CASSLYVRGETQYF. CDR3 nucleotide sequence: TGTGCCAGCAGCTTGTATGTCCGAGGGGAGACCCAGTACTTC. The genes are TRBV5-6 and TRBJ2-5; D perhaps matches TRBD2 (5 bases). Trimming took off 1 base at V and 5 bases at J, with 12 bases between the two ends. Germline V gene sequence: CDR1 SGHDT, CDR2 YYEEEE. The CDR3 is 14 residues long.